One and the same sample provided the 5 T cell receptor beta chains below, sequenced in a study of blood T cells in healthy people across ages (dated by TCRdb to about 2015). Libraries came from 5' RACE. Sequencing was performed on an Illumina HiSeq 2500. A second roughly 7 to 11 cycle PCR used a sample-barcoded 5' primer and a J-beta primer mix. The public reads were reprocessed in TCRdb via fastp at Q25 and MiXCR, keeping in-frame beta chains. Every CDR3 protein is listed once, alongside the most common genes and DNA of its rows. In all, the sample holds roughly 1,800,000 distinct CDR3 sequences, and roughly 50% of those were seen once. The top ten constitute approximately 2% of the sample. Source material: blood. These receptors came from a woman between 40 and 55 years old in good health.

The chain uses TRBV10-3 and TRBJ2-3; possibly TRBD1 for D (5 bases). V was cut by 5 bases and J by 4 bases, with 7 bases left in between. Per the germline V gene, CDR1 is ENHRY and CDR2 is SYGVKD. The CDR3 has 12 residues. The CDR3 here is CAISLGADTQYF. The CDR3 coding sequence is TGTGCCATCAGTCTAGGGGCAGATACGCAGTATTTT.

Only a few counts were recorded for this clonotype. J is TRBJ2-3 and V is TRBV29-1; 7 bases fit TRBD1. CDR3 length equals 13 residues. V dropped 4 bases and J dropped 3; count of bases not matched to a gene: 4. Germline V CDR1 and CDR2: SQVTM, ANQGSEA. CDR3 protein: CSVVRGRTDTQYF. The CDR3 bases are TGCAGCGTTGTAAGGGGGCGGACAGATACGCAGTATTTT.

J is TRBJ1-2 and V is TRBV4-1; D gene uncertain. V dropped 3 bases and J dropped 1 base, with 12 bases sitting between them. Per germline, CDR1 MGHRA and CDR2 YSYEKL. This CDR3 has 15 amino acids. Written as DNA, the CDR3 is TGCGCCAGCAGCCAGGATACAAGGTTTAACTATGGCTACACCTTC. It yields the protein CASSQDTRFNYGYTF.

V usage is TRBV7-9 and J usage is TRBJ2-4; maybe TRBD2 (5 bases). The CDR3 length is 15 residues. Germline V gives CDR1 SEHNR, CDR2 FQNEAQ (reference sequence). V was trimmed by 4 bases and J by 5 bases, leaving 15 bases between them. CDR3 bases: TGTGCCAGCAGCTCTACCGGGGTCTTCGAAAACATTCAGTACTTC. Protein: CASSSTGVFENIQYF.

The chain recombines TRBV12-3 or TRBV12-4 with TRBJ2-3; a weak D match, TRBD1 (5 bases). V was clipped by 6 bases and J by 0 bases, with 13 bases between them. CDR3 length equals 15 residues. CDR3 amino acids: CASSEYRLSTDTQYF. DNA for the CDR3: TGTGCCAGCAGCGAGTACAGGCTTAGCACAGATACGCAGTATTTT.